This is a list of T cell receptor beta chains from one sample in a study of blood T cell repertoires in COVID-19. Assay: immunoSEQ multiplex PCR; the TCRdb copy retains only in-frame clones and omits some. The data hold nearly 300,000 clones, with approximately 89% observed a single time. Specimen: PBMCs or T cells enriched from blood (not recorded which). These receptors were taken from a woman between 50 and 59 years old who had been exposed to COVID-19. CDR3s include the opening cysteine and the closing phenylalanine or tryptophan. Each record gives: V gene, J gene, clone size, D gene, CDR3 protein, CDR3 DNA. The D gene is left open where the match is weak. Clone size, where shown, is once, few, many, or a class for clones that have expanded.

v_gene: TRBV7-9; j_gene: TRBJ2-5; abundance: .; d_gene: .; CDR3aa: CASSLAGSGETQYF; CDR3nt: TGTGCCAGCAGCTTAGCAGGGTCGGGGGAGACCCAGTACTTC
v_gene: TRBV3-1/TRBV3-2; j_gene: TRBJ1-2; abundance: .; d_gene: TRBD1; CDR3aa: CASSRGTDGYTF; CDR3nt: TGTGCCAGCAGCCGAGGGACAGATGGCTACACCTTC
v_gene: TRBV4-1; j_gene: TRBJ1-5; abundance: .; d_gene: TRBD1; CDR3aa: CASSQGITGGTQHF; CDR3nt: TGCGCCAGCAGCCAAGGCATTACAGGGGGCACCCAGCATTTT
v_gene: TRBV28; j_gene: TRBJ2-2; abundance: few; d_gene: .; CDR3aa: CASRIWNTGELFF; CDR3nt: TGTGCCAGCAGAATCTGGAACACCGGGGAGCTGTTTTTT
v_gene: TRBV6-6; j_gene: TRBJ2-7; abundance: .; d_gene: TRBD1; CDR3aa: CASSRDSAYEQYF; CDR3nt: TGTGCCAGCAGCCGGGACAGCGCCTACGAGCAGTACTTC
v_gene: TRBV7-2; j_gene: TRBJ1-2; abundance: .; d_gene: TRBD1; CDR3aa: CASSRSTGAGYGYTF; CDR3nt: TGTGCCAGCAGCCGGTCGACAGGGGCGGGCTATGGCTACACCTTC
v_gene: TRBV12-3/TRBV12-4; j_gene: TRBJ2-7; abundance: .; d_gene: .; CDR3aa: CASSLDAGYEQYF; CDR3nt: TGTGCCAGCAGTTTAGATGCAGGGTACGAGCAGTACTTC
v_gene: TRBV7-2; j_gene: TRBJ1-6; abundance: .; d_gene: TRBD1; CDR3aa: CASSLGTGATGSPLHF; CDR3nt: TGTGCCAGCAGCTTAGGAACAGGGGCTACGGGATCACCCCTCCACTTT
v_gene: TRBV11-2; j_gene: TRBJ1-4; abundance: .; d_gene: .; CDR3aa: CASSSIRGNEKLFF; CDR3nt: TGTGCCAGCAGCTCGATTAGGGGTAATGAAAAACTGTTTTTT
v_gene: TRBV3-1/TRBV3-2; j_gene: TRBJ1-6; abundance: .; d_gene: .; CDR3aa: CASSQDVGRNSPLHF; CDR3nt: TGTGCCAGCAGCCAAGATGTTGGCAGAAATTCACCCCTCCACTTT
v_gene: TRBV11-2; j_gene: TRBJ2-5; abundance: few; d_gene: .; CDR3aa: CASSRGITETQYF; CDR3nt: TGTGCCAGCAGCCGCGGTATTACAGAGACCCAGTACTTC
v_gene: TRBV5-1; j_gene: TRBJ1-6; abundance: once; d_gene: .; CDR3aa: CASSLGLDYNSPLHF; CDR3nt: TGCGCCAGCAGCTTAGGACTAGACTATAATTCACCCCTCCACTTT
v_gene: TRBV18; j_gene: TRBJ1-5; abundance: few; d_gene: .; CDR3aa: CASSTSGVFLDQPQHF; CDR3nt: TGTGCCAGCTCGACCTCGGGGGTCTTCCTGGATCAGCCCCAGCATTTT
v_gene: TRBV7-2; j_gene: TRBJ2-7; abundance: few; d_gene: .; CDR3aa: CASSLFAGMDEQYF; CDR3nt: TGTGCCAGCAGCTTATTTGCAGGGATGGACGAGCAGTACTTC
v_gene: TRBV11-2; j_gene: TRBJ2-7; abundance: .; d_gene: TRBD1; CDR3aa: CASSRGQAGEQYF; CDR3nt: TGTGCCAGCAGCCGGGGACAGGCTGGCGAGCAGTACTTC
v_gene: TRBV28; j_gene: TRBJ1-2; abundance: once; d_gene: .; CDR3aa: CASSLPGYGYTF; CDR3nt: TGTGCCAGCAGCCTCCCGGGGTATGGCTACACCTTC
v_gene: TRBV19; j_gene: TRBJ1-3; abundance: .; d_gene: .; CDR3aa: CASSIRSNSGNTIYF; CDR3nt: TGTGCCAGTAGTATTCGGTCGAACTCTGGAAACACCATATATTTT
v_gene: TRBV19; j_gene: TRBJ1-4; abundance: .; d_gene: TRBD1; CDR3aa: CASSRQGGSEKLFF; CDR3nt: TGTGCCAGTAGTCGACAGGGAGGAAGTGAAAAACTGTTTTTT